This T cell receptor (beta chain) was profiled in a study of shared clonotypes between healthy human individuals. The study's findings and limits: Larger estimated richness was generally seen in naive subsets than in memory subsets.

Produced via immunoSEQ multiplex PCR; TCRdb's table is partial and in-frame only. The data show about 1.1 million clones, about 80% seen once. Study donors comprised healthy, HIV-negative adults devoid of recent acute infection or vaccination. A note on this clone: Its target is unknown.

Input material: memory CD4+ T cells from PBMCs. Subset of the sample: CD45RA-negative fraction. The receptor comes from a man aged 18 to 29 in good health. Some clones in this sample may be carry-over from other donors' samples.

CDR3 DNA: TGCGCCAGCAGCTTGGGGGACAGGGCGATGTATTTT. Protein: CASSLGDRAMYF. V and J are TRBV5-1 and TRBJ2-3, with 9 nucleotides matching TRBD1. V trimming: 0 bases; J trimming: 14 bases; junction bases outside the gene matches: 4. The CDR3 is 12 residues long. The germline gives CDR1 SGHRS, CDR2 YFSETQ.